The clone carrying this TCR beta chain appeared a single time. Its specificity is unknown. The source of the sample is a study of shared clonotypes between healthy human individuals. Regarding the study as a whole: Non-shared clonotypes had lower generation probabilities than those shared by all four donors.

With 0 bases clipped from V and 12 bases from J, the junction kept 6 bases outside the gene matches. The CDR3 consists of 14 residues. Germline-derived CDR1 and CDR2 are GTSNPN and SVGIG (reference sequence). The table came from immunoSEQ multiplex PCR; TCRdb's copy has only in-frame clones and leaves some out. Here the sample spans roughly 1,000,000 clones, more than 75% being singletons. The clonotype was recovered from a man aged 18 to 29 in good health. Some clones in this sample may be carry-over from other donors' samples. The specimen was memory CD4+ T cells from PBMCs. Subset noted: CD45RA-negative fraction. The gene calls are TRBV30 and TRBJ2-6; 9 bases are shared with TRBD1. Written as DNA, the CDR3 is TGTGCCTGGAGTGTAACAGGGGGCCTTTCCGTCCTGACTTTC. Translation: CAWSVTGGLSVLTF.